The 26 T cell receptor beta chains below were found in one sample sequenced in a study of cytomegalovirus exposure and HLA in healthy donors. 60 Vbeta and 13 Jbeta primers were used in PCR. Clones were read by immunoSEQ multiplex PCR, and TCRdb kept only the in-frame ones, dropping some. Of approximately 240,000 clones in the sample, 70% to 85% were seen once. The sequencing input was PBMCs. These receptors all stem from a woman aged 40 to 55 in good health and CMV-seronegative.

The V and J genes are TRBV7-2 and TRBJ1-1; D perhaps matches TRBD1 (5 bases). Germline lookup yields CDR1 SGHTA and CDR2 FQGNSA. CDR3 size: 13 residues. The V and J ends lost 3 bases and 7 bases respectively, with 12 bases between them. The CDR3: CASSLHLGGEAFF. CDR3 in DNA: TGTGCCAGCAGCTTGCATTTGGGGGGTGAAGCTTTCTTT.

Comments on this clone: Other DNA sequences of this sample code for an identical CDR3. The chain employs TRBV9 and TRBJ1-3; D is unresolved. The CDR3 spans 14 residues. Germline loops: CDR1 SGDLS, CDR2 YYNGEE. The germline V and J ends were trimmed by 0 bases and 3 bases, with 7 bases remaining between them. CDR3 loop: CASSVGGIGNTIYF. For the CDR3, the DNA is TGTGCCAGCAGCGTAGGCGGGATTGGAAACACCATATATTTT.

The J gene is TRBJ2-1, the V gene TRBV15, with a possible D match to TRBD1 (6 bases). The length of the CDR3 is 14 residues. Germline lookup yields CDR1 LNHNV and CDR2 YYDKDF (reference sequence). V dropped 0 bases and J dropped 5 bases, with 8 bases sitting between them. The CDR3 spells CATSRDTGNNEQFF. The CDR3 nucleotides read TGTGCCACCAGCAGAGATACAGGGAACAATGAGCAGTTCTTC.

The genes are TRBV27 and TRBJ2-3, with no clear D. This CDR3 has 16 amino acids. The germline gives CDR1 MNHEY, CDR2 SMNVEV (reference sequence). V was shortened by 2 bases and J by 4 bases, with 16 bases between the two germline ends. The CDR3 protein is CASSLGSPSGPDTQYF. The CDR3 DNA sequence: TGTGCCAGCAGTTTAGGGTCACCCTCAGGCCCAGATACGCAGTATTTT.

V is TRBV30 and J is TRBJ2-3; 7 nucleotides agree with TRBD2. There are 14 residues in the CDR3. The germline V gene has CDR1 GTSNPN and CDR2 SVGIG (reference sequence). With V trimmed by 3 bases and J by 6 bases, 9 bases remained unmatched. The CDR3 nucleotides read TGTGCCTGGAGCACCGGGACTAATTCCGATACGCAGTATTTT. Its protein product is CAWSTGTNSDTQYF.

The chain combines TRBV9 with TRBJ2-7, with D tentatively TRBD2 (6 bases). The CDR3 runs 14 residues. V dropped 3 bases and J dropped 7 bases, with 17 bases sitting between them. The germline gives CDR1 SGDLS, CDR2 YYNGEE. The CDR3: CASSGDSRGREQYF. In DNA form, the CDR3 reads TGTGCCAGCAGCGGGGACTCCCGGGGTAGGGAGCAGTACTTC.

The genes are TRBV18 and TRBJ2-7, with TRBD2 matching over 10 bases. Germline lookup yields CDR1 KGHSH and CDR2 LQKENI. The CDR3 extends over 15 amino acids. Trimming at V came to 5 bases and at J to 4 bases, leaving 8 bases not matched to a gene. CDR3 sequence: CASSAGTSVQYEQYF. Written as DNA, the CDR3 is TGTGCCAGCTCAGCCGGGACTAGCGTTCAGTACGAGCAGTACTTC.

The chain has TRBV5-1 and TRBJ1-2; D gene ambiguous. The CDR3 spans 12 residues. Trimming removed 5 bases at V and 4 bases at J, with 9 bases between. Germline CDR1 and CDR2: SGHRS and YFSETQ. In nucleotides, the CDR3 is TGCGCCAGCAGTTCCACCAGCTATGGCTACACCTTC. Protein sequence: CASSSTSYGYTF.

The chain recombines TRBV7-8 with TRBJ2-1; the match to TRBD1 covers 7 bases. The trim removed 2 bases at V and 4 bases at J, leaving 5 bases unmatched. The CDR3 runs 15 residues. The germline V gene encodes CDR1 SGHVS and CDR2 FQNEAQ. CDR3 region: CASSLSGTVYNEQFF. The CDR3 nucleotides are TGTGCCAGCAGCTTATCTGGGACAGTATACAATGAGCAGTTCTTC.

This chain joins TRBV7-2 and TRBJ1-6; 7 nucleotides agree with TRBD1. Trimming at V came to 5 bases and at J to 5 bases, leaving 3 bases not matched to a gene. Per germline, CDR1 SGHTA and CDR2 FQGNSA. CDR3 length: 14 residues. CDR3 sequence: CASSPQGNNSPLHF. CDR3 nucleotide sequence: TGTGCCAGCAGCCCACAGGGGAATAATTCACCCCTCCACTTT.

The chain joins TRBV13 to TRBJ1-1; no reliable D call. Trimming shortened V by 3 bases and J by 0 bases, and 5 bases separated the two germline ends. The CDR3 covers 13 residues. Germline V lookup: CDR1 PRHDT, CDR2 FYEKMQ (reference sequence). CDR3 region: CASSFLMNTEAFF. The CDR3 nucleotides are TGTGCCAGCAGCTTTTTAATGAACACTGAAGCTTTCTTT.

The chain is built from TRBV11-3 and TRBJ1-5; TRBD1 is a possible D gene (5 bases). The V end was cut by 6 bases, the J end by 6 bases, with 12 bases between. CDR1 is SGHNT, CDR2 YENEEA, per germline. CDR3 size: 13 residues. CDR3 residues: CASSLGHGQPQHF. CDR3 coding DNA: TGTGCCAGCAGTCTAGGACACGGTCAGCCCCAGCATTTT. Using reference TRBV11-3 and TRBJ1-5 for the parts outside the CDR3, the full variable domain is EAGVVQSPRYKIIEKKQPVAFWCNPISGHNTLYWYLQNLGQGPELLIRYENEEAVDDSQLPKDRFSAERLKGVDSTLKIQPAELGDSAVYLCASSLGHGQPQHFGDGTRLSIL.

The J gene is TRBJ2-7, the V gene TRBV5-1; D gene uncertain. The CDR3 has 13 residues. The germline CDR1 and CDR2 sequences are SGHRS and YFSETQ. Trimming left V 0 bases short and J 6 bases short, with 10 bases between. The CDR3 bases are TGCGCCAGCAGCTTGGTCAGGATGGGCGAGCAGTACTTC. Amino acids: CASSLVRMGEQYF.

The rearrangement links TRBV30 to TRBJ2-1; D is possibly TRBD2 (5 bases). Germline V gene lookup returns CDR1 GTSNPN and CDR2 SVGIG (reference sequence). V was clipped by 0 bases and J by 10 bases, with 13 bases between them. The CDR3 sequence is 13 residues long. CDR3 amino acids: CAWSVRSAGEQFF. CDR3 DNA sequence: TGTGCCTGGAGTGTAAGGTCCGCGGGCGAGCAGTTCTTC.

The chain has TRBV25-1 and TRBJ2-3; TRBD2 matches at 8 bases. The CDR3 covers 14 residues. Trimming at V came to 3 bases and at J to 6 bases, leaving 5 bases not matched to a gene. From germline, CDR1 is MGHDK and CDR2 SYGVNS. CDR3 sequence reads: CASSDPGGEDTQYF. The CDR3, as DNA: TGTGCCAGCAGTGATCCGGGGGGGGAGGATACGCAGTATTTT.

The chain joins TRBV2 to TRBJ2-7; 8 positions agree with TRBD2. The CDR3 extends over 16 amino acids. Germline V gives CDR1 SNHLY, CDR2 FYNNEI. The V gene end was trimmed by 3 bases and the J gene end by 6 bases; junction bases not matched to a gene: 13. DNA of the CDR3: TGTGCCAGCAGTGACCTACCCGCGGGGGGCCGTCTCGAGCAGTACTTC. Translated: CASSDLPAGGRLEQYF.

The gene calls are TRBV4-3 and TRBJ1-4, with TRBD1 matching over 7 bases. There are 16 residues in the CDR3. V shed 0 bases and J 7 bases; nucleotides not matched to a gene: 8. The germline V gene encodes CDR1 LGHNA and CDR2 YSLEER. CDR3 coding DNA: TGCGCCAGCAGCCAAGATCGAGAGGGGGCGGGTGAAAAACTGTTTTTT. Translating gives CASSQDREGAGEKLFF.

This chain connects TRBV30 to TRBJ1-1; D perhaps matches TRBD1 (5 bases). The CDR3 loop spans 12 amino acids. V was shortened by 8 bases and J by 4 bases, with 14 bases between the two germline ends. Looked up from germline, CDR1 is GTSNPN and CDR2 is SVGIG (reference sequence). The CDR3 coding sequence is TGTGCCCGAGAACAGGTTGGCACTGAAGCTTTCTTT. This translates into CAREQVGTEAFF.

The chain couples TRBV6-5 to TRBJ2-4, with D perhaps matching TRBD1 (6 bases). Germline V gives CDR1 MNHEY, CDR2 SVGAGI. V gave up 4 bases and J gave up 6 bases, with 10 bases separating them. This CDR3 is built from 13 residues. In nucleotides, the CDR3 is TGTGCCAGCAGTTTTACAGGGTTAAACATTCAGTACTTC. Translated: CASSFTGLNIQYF.

This chain connects TRBV11-2 to TRBJ1-3; possible D gene TRBD1, 6 bases. The V gene lost 3 bases and the J gene lost 3 bases, with 9 bases spanning the gap. The CDR3 has 14 residues. Germline V gene lookup returns CDR1 SGHAT and CDR2 FQNNGV. This CDR3 reads CASSLYRDGNTIYF. DNA of the CDR3: TGTGCCAGCAGCTTGTACAGGGATGGAAACACCATATATTTT.

The rearrangement links TRBV2 to TRBJ1-1, with D maybe TRBD1 (6 bases). Germline loops: CDR1 SNHLY, CDR2 FYNNEI. The CDR3 consists of 14 residues. The V end was cut by 8 bases, the J end by 4 bases, with 17 bases between. CDR3 sequence: CASLSTGRTTEAFF. The CDR3 region has the DNA TGTGCCAGCCTTTCTACAGGGCGGACCACTGAAGCTTTCTTT.

The chain links TRBV28 to TRBJ1-5; no reliable D call. This CDR3 region has 16 residues. Germline CDR1 is MDHEN and CDR2 is SYDVKM. The germline V and J ends were trimmed by 0 bases and 6 bases, with 15 bases remaining between them. Written as DNA, the CDR3 is TGTGCCAGCAGTTTATGGGCGAACAGCCGGCGTCAGCCCCAGCATTTT. Amino acid sequence: CASSLWANSRRQPQHF. Variable domain in full (rest from reference TRBV28 and TRBJ1-5): DVKVTQSSRYLVKRTGEKVFLECVQDMDHENMFWYRQDPGLGLRLIYFSYDVKMKEKGDIPEGYSVSREKKERFSLILESASTNQTSMYLCASSLWANSRRQPQHFGDGTRLSIL.

This clone was seen a few times. The chain is built from TRBV4-2 and TRBJ2-7; 9 bases line up with TRBD1. CDR3 length equals 16 residues. Germline trimming cut 3 bases from V and 3 bases from J; bases unmatched to any gene: 9. Per germline, CDR1 LGHNA and CDR2 YNFKEQ. This CDR3 is CASSQPPGQGLYEQYF. In DNA, the CDR3 is TGTGCCAGCAGCCAGCCGCCGGGACAGGGCCTCTACGAGCAGTACTTC.

The chain carries TRBV7-6 and TRBJ2-2; a weak D match, TRBD1 (5 bases). CDR3 length: 14 residues. The germline CDR1 and CDR2 sequences are SGHVS and FNYEAQ. V was shortened by 1 base and J by 6 bases, with 9 bases between the two germline ends. The CDR3 DNA reads TGTGCCAGCAGCTTAGAGCCAGGGTCCGGGGAGCTGTTTTTT. Protein sequence: CASSLEPGSGELFF.

The V call is TRBV12-2, the J call TRBJ2-5; the DNA was not used to check the table's D call, TRBD2. TRBV12-2 is shown as a pseudogene. CDR3 length equals 15 residues. CDR3 in DNA: TGTGCAAAACCCTCTGCGGGGGTACTTCAAGAGACCCAGTACTTC. Translated, it gives CAKPSAGVLQETQYF.

The V call is TRBV7-6, the J call TRBJ1-3; D unresolved. CDR3 size: 16 residues. The V gene lost 1 base and the J gene lost 0 bases, with 10 bases spanning the gap. The germline V gene encodes CDR1 SGHVS and CDR2 FNYEAQ. CDR3 nucleotide sequence: TGTGCCAGCAGCTTAGGGGCGGGCCACTCTGGAAACACCATATATTTT. This gives the protein CASSLGAGHSGNTIYF.